This TCR beta chain was observed in a study of cytomegalovirus exposure and HLA in healthy donors. The CDR3 covers 18 residues. Germline CDR1 and CDR2: MGHRA and YSYEKL. The junction had 11 bases not matched to a gene; V was cut back by 4 bases and J by 1 base. The PCR made use of 60 Vbeta and 13 Jbeta primers. Produced via immunoSEQ multiplex PCR; TCRdb's table is partial and in-frame only. The sample has roughly 290,000 clones; 80% are singletons. The genes are TRBV4-1 and TRBJ2-7; 12 bases match TRBD1. The TCR was taken from a girl aged 2 to 9 in good health and CMV-seronegative. The sequenced sample was PBMCs. CDR3 nucleotides: TGCGCCAGCAGCCTTACGGGGGGACAGGGGGCAAGTTCCTACGAGCAGTACTTC. Residues: CASSLTGGQGASSYEQYF.